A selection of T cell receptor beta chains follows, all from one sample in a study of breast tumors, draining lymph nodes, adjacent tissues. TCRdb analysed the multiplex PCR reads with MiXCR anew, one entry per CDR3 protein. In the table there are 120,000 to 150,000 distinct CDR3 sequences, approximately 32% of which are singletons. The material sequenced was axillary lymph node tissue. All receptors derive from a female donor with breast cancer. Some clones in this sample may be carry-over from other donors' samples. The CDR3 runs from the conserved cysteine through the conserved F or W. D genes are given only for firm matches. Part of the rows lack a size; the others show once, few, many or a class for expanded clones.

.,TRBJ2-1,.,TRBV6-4,CASGPQGLGEQFF,TGTGCCAGCGGTCCCCAGGGGTTGGGTGAGCAGTTCTTC
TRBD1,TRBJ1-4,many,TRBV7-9,CASSWGDSWSEKLFF,TGTGCCAGCAGCTGGGGGGACAGTTGGAGTGAAAAACTGTTTTTT
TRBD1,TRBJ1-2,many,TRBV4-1,CASSQGQGTNYGYTF,TGCGCCAGCAGCCAAGGACAGGGGACTAACTATGGCTACACCTTC
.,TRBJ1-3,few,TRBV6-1,CASSERRAESGNTIYF,TGTGCCAGCAGTGAAAGGAGGGCAGAATCTGGAAACACCATATATTTT
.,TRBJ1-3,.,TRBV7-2,CASSPRRGVIYF,TGTGCCAGCAGCCCTCGAAGAGGCGTCATATATTTT
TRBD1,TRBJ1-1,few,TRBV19,CASSRTGITEAFF,TGTGCCAGTAGTCGGACAGGGATCACTGAAGCTTTCTTT
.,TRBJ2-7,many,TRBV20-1,CSAIIRVGEQYF,TGCAGTGCTATTATCAGGGTCGGCGAGCAGTACTTC
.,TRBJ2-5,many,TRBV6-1,CASSGRQALRETQYF,TGTGCCAGCAGTGGACGACAGGCCCTCCGGGAGACCCAGTACTTC
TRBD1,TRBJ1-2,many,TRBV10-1,CASSETGRDGYTF,TGCGCCAGTAGCGAGACAGGGAGGGATGGCTACACCTTC
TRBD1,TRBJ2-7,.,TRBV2,CASNELDRGVKRQYF,TGTGCCAGCAACGAGTTGGACAGGGGTGTAAAAAGGCAGTACTTC
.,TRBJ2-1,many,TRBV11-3,CASSLGDYNEQFF,TGTGCCAGCAGCTTAGGGGATTACAATGAGCAGTTCTTC
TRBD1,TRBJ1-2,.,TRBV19,CASRDTRQGIYGYTF,TGTGCCAGTAGAGACACCCGACAGGGGATCTATGGCTACACCTTC
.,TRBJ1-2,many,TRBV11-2,CASSLDISTASGYTF,TGTGCCAGCAGCTTAGATATATCGACAGCTAGTGGCTACACCTTC
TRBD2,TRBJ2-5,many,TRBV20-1,CSATRLSSGGQETQYF,TGCAGTGCTACCCGACTCTCGAGCGGGGGGCAAGAGACCCAGTACTTC
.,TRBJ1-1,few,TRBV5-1,CASTYGSQNTEAFF,TGCGCCAGCACCTACGGGAGCCAGAACACTGAAGCTTTCTTT
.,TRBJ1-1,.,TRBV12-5,CASGLVLGPGMNTEAFF,TGTGCTAGTGGTTTGGTATTAGGGCCGGGGATGAACACTGAAGCTTTCTTT
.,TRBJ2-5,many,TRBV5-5,CASSLGTEQETQYF,TGTGCCAGCAGCTTAGGTACGGAGCAAGAGACCCAGTACTTC
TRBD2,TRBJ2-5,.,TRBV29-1,CSVGASGGQETQYF,TGCAGCGTAGGGGCTAGCGGGGGCCAGGAGACCCAGTACTTC
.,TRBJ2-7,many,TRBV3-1,CASSQRSTGEQYF,TGTGCCAGCAGCCAAAGGAGTACCGGCGAGCAGTACTTC
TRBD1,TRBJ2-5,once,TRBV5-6,CASSSSGQGAETQYF,TGTGCCAGCAGTTCATCGGGACAGGGGGCCGAGACCCAGTACTTC
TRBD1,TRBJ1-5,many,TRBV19,CASSIVQGGQPQHF,TGTGCCAGTAGTATCGTACAGGGGGGACAGCCCCAGCATTTT
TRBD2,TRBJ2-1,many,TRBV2,CASRDGTSGTSYNEQFF,TGTGCCAGCAGGGACGGGACTAGTGGGACCTCCTACAATGAGCAGTTCTTC
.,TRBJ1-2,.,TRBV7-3,CASSYESGAVYGYTF,TGTGCCAGCAGCTACGAGAGTGGGGCAGTTTATGGCTACACCTTC
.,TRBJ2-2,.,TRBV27,CASSLCLDRRTGELFF,TGTGCCAGCAGTTTATGTCTCGACAGACGAACCGGGGAGCTGTTTTTT
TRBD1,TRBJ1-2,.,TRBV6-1,CASRGPSKDRGMKYGYTF,TGTGCCAGCAGGGGCCCGAGTAAGGACAGGGGGATGAAGTATGGCTACACCTTC
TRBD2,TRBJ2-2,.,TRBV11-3,CASSLGGTTDTGELFF,TGTGCCAGCAGCTTAGGGGGGACTACGGACACCGGGGAGCTGTTTTTT
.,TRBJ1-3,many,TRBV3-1,CASSQEGIAGNTIYF,TGTGCCAGCAGCCAAGAGGGTATCGCGGGAAACACCATATATTTT